A selection of T cell receptor beta chains follows, all from one sample in a study of T-cell memory formation after mild COVID-19. TCRdb recomputed calls from the 5' RACE reads with MiXCR, one row per CDR3 protein. The table lists more than 350,000 distinct CDR3 sequences, approximately 16% of them singletons. Sequenced sample: PBMCs or a T cell subset sorted from them (not recorded which). Receptors were obtained from a man aged 18 to 29 who had mild COVID-19 (a few samples of this study predate the infection). Cell type and time point are not known. Each CDR3 is given with its conserved first and last residue. D genes are given only for firm matches. Clone size is given for some rows only: seen once, a few or many times, or a class if the clone is expanded.

clone size	D gene	V gene	J gene	CDR3 DNA	CDR3 protein
few	.	TRBV5-1	TRBJ2-3	TGCGCCAGCAGAGCCGGTCGGGCAGATACGCAGTATTTT	CASRAGRADTQYF
few	.	TRBV7-9	TRBJ2-2	TGTGCCAGCAGCAGCCCCGGACCGTACGGGGAGCTGTTTTTT	CASSSPGPYGELFF
few	TRBD1	TRBV5-6	TRBJ2-3	TGTGCCAGCAGCTCAGGGGGCGCGAGAGGAAATACGCAGTATTTT	CASSSGGARGNTQYF
few	TRBD1	TRBV10-3	TRBJ1-1	TGTGCCACGACAGGGGGTATCACTGAAGCTTTCTTT	CATTGGITEAFF
few	.	TRBV29-1	TRBJ1-2	TGCAGCGTTGAAGAGGTAGCCGCTAACTATGGCTACACCTTC	CSVEEVAANYGYTF
.	.	TRBV12-3/TRBV12-4	TRBJ1-1	TGTGCCAGCAGTTTATTCGGGGACTCGGGCACTGAAGCTTTCTTT	CASSLFGDSGTEAFF
.	.	TRBV12-3/TRBV12-4	TRBJ2-2	TGTGCCAGCCGTGGAGAGACAACCGGGGAGCTGTTTTTT	CASRGETTGELFF
few	.	TRBV9	TRBJ2-1	TGTGCCAGCAGCGTGAGAAGGGACCCCTACAATGAGCAGTTCTTC	CASSVRRDPYNEQFF
many	.	TRBV29-1	TRBJ2-3	TGCAGCGTCCGGCGGGGAACCGCCACAGATACGCAGTATTTT	CSVRRGTATDTQYF
few	.	TRBV30	TRBJ2-7	TGTGCCTGGAGGGGACCCCCTACGAACGAGCAGTACTTC	CAWRGPPTNEQYF
.	.	TRBV29-1	TRBJ2-7	TGCAGCGTCCTCATCTCCTACGAGCAGTACTTC	CSVLISYEQYF
.	.	TRBV2	TRBJ1-5	TGTGCCAGCTCTCGGGGACGAACAGGGAATAGCAATCAGCCCCAGCATTTT	CASSRGRTGNSNQPQHF
.	.	TRBV7-2	TRBJ2-2	TGTGCCAGCAGTAGACTACAGATACCGAACACCGGGGAGCTGTTTTTT	CASSRLQIPNTGELFF
.	.	TRBV2	TRBJ2-2	TGTGCCAGCAGTATTACACCGAGGGGCACCGGGGAGCTGTTTTTT	CASSITPRGTGELFF
.	.	TRBV7-2	TRBJ2-3	TGTGCCAGCAGCTTTGGGGAAGTCGCAGATACGCAGTATTTT	CASSFGEVADTQYF
few	.	TRBV7-6	TRBJ1-2	TGTGCCAGCAGCTCCTTGCGTTCGGAATATGGCTACACCTTC	CASSSLRSEYGYTF
few	.	TRBV10-3	TRBJ2-7	TGTGCCATCAGTGAGAAAAATTCCAGGAGCTCCTACGAGCAGTACTTC	CAISEKNSRSSYEQYF
.	.	TRBV7-9	TRBJ2-7	TGTGCCAGCAGCCCGGCGTGGGGGGACTACGAGCAGTACTTC	CASSPAWGDYEQYF
.	.	TRBV6-6	TRBJ2-7	TGTGCCAGCAGCAGCCCTCTGGTCTACGAGCAGTACTTC	CASSSPLVYEQYF
.	TRBD2	TRBV5-4	TRBJ2-1	TGTGCCAGCACCCTGGGGGGGAATGAGCAGTTCTTC	CASTLGGNEQFF
few	.	TRBV5-8	TRBJ2-2	TGTGCCAGCAGCTTAATTCGTTTATGGGGGACACCCTCTGTCGGGGAGCTGTTTTTT	CASSLIRLWGTPSVGELFF
few	TRBD1	TRBV24-1	TRBJ1-2	TGTGCCACCAGTGATTTGAGGGACAGGGTTCCTGGCTACACCTTC	CATSDLRDRVPGYTF
many	.	TRBV7-3	TRBJ2-1	TGTGCCAGCAGCTCGGGGGGCACTTCCTACAATGAGCAGTTCTTC	CASSSGGTSYNEQFF
.	TRBD1	TRBV5-1	TRBJ1-6	TGCGCCAGCAGCACTGACAGGGGCGGGTCACCCCTCCACTTT	CASSTDRGGSPLHF
few	.	TRBV9	TRBJ1-3	TGTGCCAGCAGCGAAACCGAAGACATTCGGCTTGGAAACACCATATATTTT	CASSETEDIRLGNTIYF
.	TRBD2	TRBV5-1	TRBJ2-2	TGCGCCAGCAGCTTTCTAGCGGCCCCCGCGAACACCGGGGAGCTGTTTTTT	CASSFLAAPANTGELFF
.	.	TRBV12-3/TRBV12-4	TRBJ2-7	TGTGCCAGCAGTCCAGGTCGCTGGGCTGGTGGCGAGCAGTACTTC	CASSPGRWAGGEQYF
.	TRBD2	TRBV12-3/TRBV12-4	TRBJ2-3	TGTGCCAGCATTAGCGGGGGGGCAGGAGATACGCAGTATTTT	CASISGGAGDTQYF
few	TRBD1	TRBV6-2/TRBV6-3	TRBJ1-6	TGTGCCAGCAGTTACGATCGGACAGGGGGTCTGTGGGATAATTCACCCCTCCACTTT	CASSYDRTGGLWDNSPLHF
.	TRBD2	TRBV7-2	TRBJ2-1	TGTGCCAGCAGCCTAAAGACTAGCGGGGGGGGACTCTACAATGAGCAGTTCTTC	CASSLKTSGGGLYNEQFF
.	TRBD2	TRBV10-3	TRBJ2-3	TGTGCCATCAAGACTGGACTAGCGGATTCAGATACGCAGTATTTT	CAIKTGLADSDTQYF
many	.	TRBV5-1	TRBJ2-5	TGCGCCAGCAGCTTGGATATCGAGCGGGAGACCCAGTACTTC	CASSLDIERETQYF
.	.	TRBV23-1	TRBJ1-5	TGCGCCAGCACCCGGGACTTTACTAATCAGCCCCAGCATTTT	CASTRDFTNQPQHF
.	.	TRBV12-3/TRBV12-4	TRBJ2-3	TGTGCCAGCAGTTCTTTGGGCCATTCTGGGGGTACGCAGTATTTT	CASSSLGHSGGTQYF
few	TRBD2	TRBV6-2/TRBV6-3	TRBJ2-1	TGTGCCAGCAGTTACGGCTGGGGACTATCCTACAATGAGCAGTTCTTC	CASSYGWGLSYNEQFF
many	.	TRBV6-2/TRBV6-3	TRBJ1-5	TGTGCCAGCAGTTCAATTTCTTATAGCAATCAGCCCCAGCATTTT	CASSSISYSNQPQHF
.	TRBD1	TRBV11-2	TRBJ2-3	TGTGCCAGCAGCTCTGGGACAGGGGTCGGTACAGATACGCAGTATTTT	CASSSGTGVGTDTQYF
few	.	TRBV29-1	TRBJ2-3	TGCAGCGTTGCAGGGGACCTTGGCACAGATACGCAGTATTTT	CSVAGDLGTDTQYF
.	TRBD1	TRBV20-1	TRBJ2-2	TGCAGTGCTAATTCCGGGACAGCAAACACCGTGGAGCTGTTTTTT	CSANSGTANTVELFF
.	.	TRBV7-2	TRBJ2-7	TGTGCCAGCAGCATCCAGGCTTGGGAGCAGTACTTC	CASSIQAWEQYF
few	.	TRBV28	TRBJ2-3	TGTGCCAGCAGTTTAGAATTAGGACAGTTGGGCGATACGCAGTATTTT	CASSLELGQLGDTQYF
.	.	TRBV6-1	TRBJ2-2	TGTGCCAGCAAAAGCCTCCGGACGGGGAACACCGGGGAGCTGTTTTTT	CASKSLRTGNTGELFF
.	.	TRBV19	TRBJ1-2	TGTGCCAGTAGGGGACCTAACTATGGCTACACCTTC	CASRGPNYGYTF
few	.	TRBV4-3	TRBJ2-1	TGCGCCAGCAGCCAAGAAGACAGCTCCTACAATGAGCAGTTCTTC	CASSQEDSSYNEQFF
many	TRBD1	TRBV5-1	TRBJ1-2	TGCGCCAGCAGCTCGGGGACAGTCAACTATGGCTACACCTTC	CASSSGTVNYGYTF
.	.	TRBV6-2/TRBV6-3	TRBJ2-7	TGTGCCACCTGGTACCCAGGGACGGAACTTGCCTACGAGCAGTACTTC	CATWYPGTELAYEQYF
few	TRBD1	TRBV12-5	TRBJ2-5	TGTGCTAGTGGTACAACAGGGGGCTGGGAGACCCAGTACTTC	CASGTTGGWETQYF
.	.	TRBV7-9	TRBJ2-5	TGTGCCAGCAGTAGCGGCGAAGGGGCCCAGTACTTC	CASSSGEGAQYF
.	.	TRBV20-1	TRBJ1-1	TGCAGTGCTAGGGTCAGGAACACTGAAGCTTTCTTT	CSARVRNTEAFF